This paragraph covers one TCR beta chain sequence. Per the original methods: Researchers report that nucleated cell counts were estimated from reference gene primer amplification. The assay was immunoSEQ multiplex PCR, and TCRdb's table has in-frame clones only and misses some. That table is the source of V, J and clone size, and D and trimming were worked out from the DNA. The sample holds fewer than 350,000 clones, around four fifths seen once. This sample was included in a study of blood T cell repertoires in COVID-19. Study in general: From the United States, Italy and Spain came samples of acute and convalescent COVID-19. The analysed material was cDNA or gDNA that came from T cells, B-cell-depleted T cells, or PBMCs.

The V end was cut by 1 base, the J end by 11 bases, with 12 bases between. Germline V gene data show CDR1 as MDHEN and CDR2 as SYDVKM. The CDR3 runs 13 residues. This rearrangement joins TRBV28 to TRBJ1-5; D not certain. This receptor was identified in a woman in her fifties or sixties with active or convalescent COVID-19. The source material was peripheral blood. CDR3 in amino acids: CASSLFSPPSQHF. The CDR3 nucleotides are TGTGCCAGCAGTTTATTTAGTCCCCCGTCCCAGCATTTT.